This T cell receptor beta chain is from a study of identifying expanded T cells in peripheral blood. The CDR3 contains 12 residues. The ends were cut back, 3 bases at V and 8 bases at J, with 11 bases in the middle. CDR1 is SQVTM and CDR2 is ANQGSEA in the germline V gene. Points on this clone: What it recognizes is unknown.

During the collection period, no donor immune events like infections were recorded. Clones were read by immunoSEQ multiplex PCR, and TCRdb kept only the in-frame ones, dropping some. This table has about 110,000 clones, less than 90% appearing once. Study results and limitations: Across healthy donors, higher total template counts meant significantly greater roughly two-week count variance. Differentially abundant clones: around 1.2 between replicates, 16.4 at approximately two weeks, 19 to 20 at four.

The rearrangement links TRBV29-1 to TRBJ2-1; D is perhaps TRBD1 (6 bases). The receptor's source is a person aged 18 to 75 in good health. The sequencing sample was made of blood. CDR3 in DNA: TGCAGCGTTGAGCAGGGGAACGATGAGCAGTTCTTC. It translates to CSVEQGNDEQFF.